A selection of T cell receptor beta chains follows, all from one sample in a study of CD8 T cells in Susac syndrome. TCRdb fed the immunoSEQ multiplex PCR reads into MiXCR, producing one record per CDR3 protein. The sample gives roughly 160,000 distinct CDR3 sequences, 95% to 96% of which show up once; roughly 0.12% is in the top ten. Sequenced material: CD4+ T cells from PBMCs. Receptors were obtained from a human donor with Susac syndrome. Both conserved end residues are part of each CDR3. The D gene is left open where the match is weak. Expanded clones are given a class, and other clones once, few, many or no size at all.

size,D,J,V,CDR3,DNA
once,-,TRBJ1-1,TRBV4-1,CASSQGAPVNTEAFF,TGCGCCAGCAGCCAAGGGGCCCCGGTGAACACTGAAGCTTTCTTT
-,TRBD1,TRBJ2-5,TRBV4-1,CASSQDGQGETQYF,TGCGCCAGCAGCCAGGACGGACAGGGAGAGACCCAGTACTTC
-,TRBD1,TRBJ2-1,TRBV28,CASSLFPGQGYNEQFF,TGTGCCAGCAGTTTATTTCCGGGACAGGGATACAATGAGCAGTTCTTC
-,-,TRBJ1-1,TRBV20-1,CSARRGNTEAFF,TGCAGTGCCAGAAGGGGGAACACTGAAGCTTTCTTT
-,-,TRBJ2-5,TRBV15,CATSSLQVIQETQYF,TGTGCCACCAGCAGTTTGCAGGTTATCCAAGAGACCCAGTACTTC
-,TRBD1,TRBJ2-7,TRBV6-5,CASRRQGGYEQYF,TGTGCCAGCAGACGACAGGGTGGGTACGAGCAGTACTTC
-,-,TRBJ1-1,TRBV6-5,CASNAPGMNTEAFF,TGTGCCAGCAACGCCCCGGGGATGAACACTGAAGCTTTCTTT
-,TRBD1,TRBJ2-7,TRBV7-2,CASSFPRDRDEQYF,TGTGCCAGCAGCTTCCCCCGGGACAGGGACGAGCAGTACTTC
-,-,TRBJ1-3,TRBV7-9,CASSLVGPSDF,TGTGCCAGCAGCTTGGTGGGACCGAGTGATTTT
-,-,TRBJ1-1,TRBV29-1,CSVEAVGTEAFF,TGCAGCGTTGAAGCGGTGGGGACTGAAGCTTTCTTT
-,-,TRBJ2-1,TRBV27,CASSPLLRPYNEQFF,TGTGCCAGCAGTCCCCTCCTCAGGCCCTACAATGAGCAGTTCTTC
-,-,TRBJ2-1,TRBV2,CASSDGYSYNEQFF,TGTGCCAGCAGTGACGGGTACTCCTACAATGAGCAGTTCTTC
-,-,TRBJ2-1,TRBV5-6,CASSRQVYNEQFF,TGTGCCAGCAGCCGCCAAGTCTACAATGAGCAGTTCTTC
once,-,TRBJ1-4,TRBV5-6,CASREVAEELKLFF,TGTGCCAGCAGAGAAGTCGCGGAAGAACTTAAACTGTTTTTT
-,TRBD2,TRBJ2-3,TRBV4-1,CASSSSILAGSTDTQYF,TGCGCCAGCAGCTCATCCATTCTAGCGGGGAGCACAGATACGCAGTATTTT
-,TRBD2,TRBJ2-3,TRBV28,CASSILAGAWGRSSTDTQYF,TGTGCCAGCAGCATACTAGCGGGAGCGTGGGGCCGCTCTTCGACAGATACGCAGTATTTT
once,-,TRBJ1-5,TRBV12-3/TRBV12-4,CASSFASNQPQHF,TGTGCCAGCAGCTTTGCCTCTAATCAGCCCCAGCATTTT
-,-,TRBJ1-6,TRBV20-1,CSARVGGSNSPLHF,TGCAGTGCTAGGGTGGGGGGGAGTAATTCACCCCTCCACTTT
-,-,TRBJ1-1,TRBV12-3/TRBV12-4,CASHLGWGNTEAFF,TGTGCCAGCCATCTAGGCTGGGGGAACACTGAAGCTTTCTTT
-,-,TRBJ2-3,TRBV29-1,CSVGWLAADTQYF,TGCAGCGTTGGGTGGTTGGCAGCAGATACGCAGTATTTT
-,-,TRBJ1-5,TRBV6-4,CASSAEKAVSNQPQHF,TGTGCCAGCAGTGCCGAGAAGGCAGTTAGCAATCAGCCCCAGCATTTT
-,-,TRBJ1-2,TRBV15,CATSSTEGFGYTF,TGTGCCACCAGCAGCACCGAGGGGTTTGGCTACACCTTC
-,TRBD2,TRBJ2-1,TRBV4-2,CASSHGPRVAGSYNEQFF,TGTGCCAGCAGCCACGGACCCCGGGTAGCGGGGTCCTACAATGAGCAGTTCTTC
-,-,TRBJ2-5,TRBV15,CATSPGTSQETQYF,TGTGCCACCAGCCCGGGAACCTCTCAAGAGACCCAGTACTTC
-,-,TRBJ2-3,TRBV24-1,CATSYASTDTQYF,TGTGCCACCAGTTATGCTAGCACAGATACGCAGTATTTT
-,-,TRBJ2-5,TRBV15,CATSRERGQETQYF,TGTGCCACCAGCAGAGAGCGGGGCCAAGAGACCCAGTACTTC
once,-,TRBJ2-5,TRBV3-1,CASSQEIQYF,TGTGCCAGCAGCCAGGAAATCCAGTACTTC
-,-,TRBJ2-3,TRBV28,CASTPYEVGTDTQYF,TGTGCCAGCACCCCTTACGAGGTGGGCACAGATACGCAGTATTTT
-,TRBD1,TRBJ1-2,TRBV28,CASRRQGGYGYTF,TGTGCCAGCAGACGACAGGGGGGCTATGGCTACACCTTC
-,-,TRBJ2-2,TRBV5-1,CASSFTGAEGGELFF,TGCGCCAGCAGCTTCACGGGAGCCGAGGGCGGGGAGCTGTTTTTT
-,TRBD1,TRBJ2-1,TRBV29-1,CSVVSDGQGIRSAYNEQFF,TGCAGCGTTGTGTCTGACGGACAGGGGATCCGTTCTGCCTACAATGAGCAGTTCTTC
-,TRBD1,TRBJ2-4,TRBV29-1,CSVEGARGLAKNIQYF,TGCAGCGTTGAGGGGGCCAGGGGGCTAGCCAAAAACATTCAGTACTTC
once,TRBD1,TRBJ2-7,TRBV20-1,CSATRDSFSYEQYF,TGCAGTGCTACCCGGGACAGTTTCTCCTACGAGCAGTACTTC
-,-,TRBJ1-5,TRBV27,CASSSDQPQHF,TGTGCCAGCAGTTCGGATCAGCCCCAGCATTTT
-,-,TRBJ2-3,TRBV29-1,CSVTGGSDTQYF,TGCAGCGTCACCGGTGGTTCAGATACGCAGTATTTT
-,TRBD2,TRBJ2-7,TRBV20-1,CSASKPGLAGVKNEQYF,TGCAGTGCTAGCAAACCGGGACTAGCGGGAGTTAAGAACGAGCAGTACTTC
-,-,TRBJ2-7,TRBV7-8,CASSLEPSRDPDYEQYF,TGTGCCAGCAGCTTAGAACCAAGCAGGGACCCAGACTACGAGCAGTACTTC
-,-,TRBJ2-3,TRBV6-1,CASASLSDTQYF,TGTGCCAGCGCCTCCCTCTCGGATACGCAGTATTTT